This TCR beta chain was documented in a study of long-term antiretroviral therapy in people with HIV. Findings of the study overall: Those clones which expanded before ART made up the dominant part of the repertoire at all time points. ART-treated samples gained diversity yet remained below transplant donor controls. There were no data on ART adherence, viral resistance or therapy changes, a gap that limits inferences about post-ART repertoire changes.

Donors needed at least one pre-ART PBMC sample plus at least two post-ART samples. The immunoSEQ assay was v3.0, run at survey level. Measured with immunoSEQ multiplex PCR; TCRdb has only the in-frame clones, and not every one. This table holds about 34,000 clones, roughly 84% found once. Note on this clone: Its matching antigen is unknown.

CDR1 and CDR2 from the germline V gene are MNHEY and SMNVEV (reference sequence). This CDR3 comprises 14 residues. The V end was cut by 10 bases, the J end by 5 bases, with 20 bases between. The rearrangement uses TRBV27 and TRBJ1-1; TRBD1 might be the D (5 bases). The receptor was isolated from a woman aged 25-40 years with HIV. Sequenced here: unsorted PBMCs, sampled about 2.7 years before starting antiretroviral therapy. DNA of the CDR3: TGTGCCACCCTTCGCCGGGGGGGAAGTACTGAAGCTTTCTTT. Translating it yields CATLRRGGSTEAFF.